This TCR beta chain was captured by sequencing in a study of T cell changes during pregnancy in multiple sclerosis. This clone was observed a handful of times. V shed 3 bases and J shed 4 bases, with 13 bases lying between them. The germline CDR1 and CDR2 sequences are MNHNS and SASEGT. This CDR3 region has 15 residues. Data came from immunoSEQ multiplex PCR; TCRdb stores just in-frame clones and leaves some out. Of about 100,000 clones in the sample, around 93% were seen once. This receptor was obtained from a female donor with multiple sclerosis, enrolled in a pregnancy study. This chain uses TRBV6-1 with TRBJ1-3; maybe TRBD1 (5 bases). The specimen was peripheral blood, collected before pregnancy. CDR3 DNA sequence: TGTGCCAGCAGTGATCAGGGCCGGAAGGGAAACACCATATATTTT. Amino acids: CASSDQGRKGNTIYF.